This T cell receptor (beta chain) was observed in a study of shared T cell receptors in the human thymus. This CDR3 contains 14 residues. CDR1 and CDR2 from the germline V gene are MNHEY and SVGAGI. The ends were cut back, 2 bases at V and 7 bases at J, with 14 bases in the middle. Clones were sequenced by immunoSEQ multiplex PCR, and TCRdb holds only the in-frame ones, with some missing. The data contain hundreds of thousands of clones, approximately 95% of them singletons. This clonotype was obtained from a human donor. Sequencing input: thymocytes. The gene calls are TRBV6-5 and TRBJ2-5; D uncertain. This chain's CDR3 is CASSYEEASGTQYF. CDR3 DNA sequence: TGTGCCAGCAGTTACGAAGAGGCTTCCGGGACCCAGTACTTC.